Here is one T cell receptor (beta chain) with its context. Antigen unknown. The CDR3 totals 13 residues. The germline V gene encodes CDR1 KGHSH and CDR2 LQKENI. V was pared by 3 bases and J by 9 bases, with 2 bases of the junction left unmatched. Splitting the CD4+ cells yielded a CD45RA+ naive subset and a CD45RA-negative memory subset. These data belong to a study of shared clonotypes between healthy human individuals. Per the original data handling: Quality scores were absent from the junction-only immunoSEQ sequences, so filtering differed. Clones were read by immunoSEQ multiplex PCR, and TCRdb kept only the in-frame ones, dropping some. D and trimming were read from the DNA, whereas the V and J calls and clone size are those reported in that table. In the table there are a few million clones, over 85% of which are singletons. General study results and limits: Researchers found naive subsets generally carried larger estimated richness than memory subsets. A handful of donors held about 4.5% of naive CD4 clonotypes in common.

Specimen: naive CD4+ T cells from PBMCs. Subset indicated: CD45RA+ positively selected. The TCR was taken from a man aged 18 to 35 in good health. Some clones in this sample may be carry-over from other donors' samples. The J gene is TRBJ2-2, the V gene TRBV18, with 9 bases identical to TRBD1. DNA of the CDR3: TGTGCCAGCTCACCGGACAGGGGACGGGAGCTGTTTTTT. Translation: CASSPDRGRELFF.